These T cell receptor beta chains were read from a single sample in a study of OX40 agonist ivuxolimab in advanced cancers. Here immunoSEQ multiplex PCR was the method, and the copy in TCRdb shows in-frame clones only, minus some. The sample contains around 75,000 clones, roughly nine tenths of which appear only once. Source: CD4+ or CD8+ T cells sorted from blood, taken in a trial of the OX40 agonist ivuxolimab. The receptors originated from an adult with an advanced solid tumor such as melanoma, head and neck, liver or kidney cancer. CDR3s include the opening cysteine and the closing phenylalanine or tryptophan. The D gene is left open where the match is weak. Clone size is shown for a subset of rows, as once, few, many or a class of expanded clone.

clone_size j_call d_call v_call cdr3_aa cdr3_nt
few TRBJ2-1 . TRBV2 CASSKSSYNEQFF TGTGCCAGCAGTAAAAGCTCCTACAATGAGCAGTTCTTC
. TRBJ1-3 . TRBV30 CAWYPGGAFSGNTIYF TGTGCCTGGTACCCTGGAGGGGCGTTCTCTGGAAACACCATATATTTT
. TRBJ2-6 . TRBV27 CASSWSVTGANVLTF TGTGCCAGCAGTTGGAGCGTTACTGGGGCCAACGTCCTGACTTTC
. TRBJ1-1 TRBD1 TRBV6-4 CASSETSGGTEAFF TGTGCCAGCAGTGAAACGTCAGGGGGAACTGAAGCTTTCTTT
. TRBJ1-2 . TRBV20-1 CSARTNGYTF TGCAGTGCTAGGACGAATGGCTACACCTTC
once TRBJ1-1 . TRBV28 CASSSAHGANTEAFF TGTGCCAGCAGTTCCGCACACGGGGCGAACACTGAAGCTTTCTTT
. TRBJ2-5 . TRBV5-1 CASSLGGALETQYF TGCGCCAGCAGCTTGGGGGGGGCCCTGGAGACCCAGTACTTC
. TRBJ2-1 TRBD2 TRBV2 CASRAASGGDNEQFF TGTGCCAGCAGGGCCGCCAGCGGGGGTGACAATGAGCAGTTCTTC
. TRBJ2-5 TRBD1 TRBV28 CASSPGGQAATQYF TGTGCCAGCAGCCCTGGGGGACAGGCAGCGACCCAGTACTTC
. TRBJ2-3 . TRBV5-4 CASSLVRGPDTQYF TGTGCCAGCAGCTTGGTGCGGGGCCCAGATACGCAGTATTTT
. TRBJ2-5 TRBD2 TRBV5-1 CASSSRDLGGQETQYF TGCGCCAGCAGCTCTCGCGATCTGGGGGGGCAAGAGACCCAGTACTTC
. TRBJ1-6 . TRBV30 CAWKAELSSSPLHF TGTGCCTGGAAAGCGGAACTTTCTAGTTCACCCCTCCACTTT
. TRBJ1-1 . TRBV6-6 CAMKAGEYTEAFF TGTGCCATGAAGGCAGGTGAATACACTGAAGCTTTCTTT
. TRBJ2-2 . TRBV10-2 CASTPETGELFF TGCGCCAGTACCCCCGAAACCGGGGAGCTGTTTTTT
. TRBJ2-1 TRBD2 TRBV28 CASSRSGTSRYNEQFF TGTGCCAGCAGTCGATCCGGGACTAGCAGATACAATGAGCAGTTCTTC
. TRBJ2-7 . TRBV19 CASSMRAAASDYEQYF TGTGCCAGTAGTATGCGGGCCGCGGCGTCCGACTACGAGCAGTACTTC
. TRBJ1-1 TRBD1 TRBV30 CAWSPWDRGVNTEAFF TGTGCCTGGAGTCCTTGGGACAGGGGAGTAAACACTGAAGCTTTCTTT
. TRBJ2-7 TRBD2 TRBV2 CASSVWTGTSGLF TGTGCCAGCAGTGTATGGACCGGGACTAGCGGCCTCTTC
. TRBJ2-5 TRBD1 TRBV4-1 CASSLLGGQGIETQYF TGCGCCAGCAGCCTCCTCGGGGGACAGGGGATTGAGACCCAGTACTTC
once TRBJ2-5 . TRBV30 CAWSGPVGGSETQYF TGTGCCTGGAGTGGGCCGGTGGGGGGTTCGGAGACCCAGTACTTC
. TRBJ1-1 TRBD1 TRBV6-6 CASSYQGAGLTEAFF TGTGCCAGCAGTTACCAGGGGGCCGGTCTGACTGAAGCTTTCTTT
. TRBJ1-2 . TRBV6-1 CASRTDAYGYTF TGTGCCAGCCGGACAGATGCCTATGGCTACACCTTC
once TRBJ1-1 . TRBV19 CASSINLNTEAFF TGTGCCAGTAGCATCAACCTGAACACTGAAGCTTTCTTT
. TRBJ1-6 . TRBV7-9 CASSKHRDTNSPLHF TGTGCCAGCAGCAAACACCGGGACACCAATTCACCCCTCCACTTT
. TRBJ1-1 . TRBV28 CASNVQTGNTEAFF TGTGCCAGCAACGTCCAAACGGGGAACACTGAAGCTTTCTTT
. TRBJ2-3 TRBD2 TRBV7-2 CASSLVPSGGRSDTQYF TGTGCCAGCAGCTTAGTGCCTAGCGGGGGCCGTTCGGATACGCAGTATTTT
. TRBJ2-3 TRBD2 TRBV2 CASRGEGDTQYF TGTGCCAGCCGGGGGGAGGGGGATACGCAGTATTTT
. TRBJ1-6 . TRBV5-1 CASSLVAGINSPLHF TGCGCCAGCAGCTTGGTGGCAGGAATAAATTCACCCCTCCACTTT
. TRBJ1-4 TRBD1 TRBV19 CASSLPTRQGATNEKLFF TGTGCCAGTAGTCTCCCCACCCGTCAGGGGGCAACTAATGAAAAACTGTTTTTT
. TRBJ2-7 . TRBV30 CAWSEVEQYF TGTGCCTGGAGTGAGGTCGAGCAGTACTTC
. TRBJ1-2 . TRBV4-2 CASSDPRDVGGYTF TGTGCCAGCAGCGACCCCCGGGACGTGGGGGGCTACACCTTC
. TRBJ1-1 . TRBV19 CASSGGIEAFF TGTGCCAGTAGTGGAGGGATTGAAGCTTTCTTT
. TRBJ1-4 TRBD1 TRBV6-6 CASSYRTGGEKLFF TGTGCCAGCAGTTACAGGACAGGGGGCGAAAAACTGTTTTTT
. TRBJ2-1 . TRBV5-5 CASSLNAASAQYNEQFF TGTGCCAGCAGCTTGAATGCCGCTAGCGCACAATACAATGAGCAGTTCTTC
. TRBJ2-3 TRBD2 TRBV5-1 CASSPGEGGDDTQYF TGCGCCAGCAGCCCCGGGGAGGGAGGAGATGATACGCAGTATTTT
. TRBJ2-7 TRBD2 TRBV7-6 CASSLAGLATYEQYF TGTGCCAGCAGCTTAGCAGGACTAGCAACCTACGAGCAGTACTTC
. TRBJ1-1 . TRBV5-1 CASSVDRNTEAFF TGCGCCAGCAGCGTAGACAGGAACACTGAAGCTTTCTTT
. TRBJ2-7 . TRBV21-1 CASSKALLQNYEQYF TGTGCCAGCAGCAAAGCGCTGTTACAAAACTACGAGCAGTACTTC
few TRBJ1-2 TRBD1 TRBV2 CASSERQGAYTF TGTGCCAGCAGTGAAAGACAGGGTGCGTACACCTTC
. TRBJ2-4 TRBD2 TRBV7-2 CASRKTSGGRDIQYF TGTGCCAGCAGGAAGACTAGCGGGGGGAGGGACATTCAGTACTTC
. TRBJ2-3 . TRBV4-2 CASSQSTRDTQYF TGTGCCAGCAGCCAGTCGACTCGTGATACGCAGTATTTT
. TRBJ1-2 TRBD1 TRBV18 CASSRNRGLSGYTF TGTGCCAGCTCACGAAACAGGGGGTTGAGTGGCTACACCTTC
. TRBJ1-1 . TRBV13 CASSLNLNAEAFF TGTGCCAGCAGCTTGAACCTGAACGCTGAAGCTTTCTTT
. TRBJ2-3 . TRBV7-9 CASSWGVAPDTQYF TGTGCCAGCAGTTGGGGGGTAGCCCCAGATACGCAGTATTTT
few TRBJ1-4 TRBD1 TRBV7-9 CASSPWDRGQEKLFF TGTGCCAGCAGCCCGTGGGACAGGGGGCAAGAAAAACTGTTTTTT
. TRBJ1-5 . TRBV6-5 CASGGDGNNQPQHF TGTGCCAGCGGGGGAGACGGGAACAATCAGCCCCAGCATTTT
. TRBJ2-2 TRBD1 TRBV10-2 CASPTGVGSTGELFF TGCGCCAGCCCTACAGGGGTGGGTAGCACCGGGGAGCTGTTTTTT
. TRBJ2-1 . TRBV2 CASRSDSRAEQFF TGTGCCAGCAGGAGTGATAGCCGGGCTGAGCAGTTCTTC
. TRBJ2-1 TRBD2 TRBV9 CASSVGTSANNEQFF TGTGCCAGCAGCGTAGGGACTAGCGCGAACAATGAGCAGTTCTTC
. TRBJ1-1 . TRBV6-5 CASSLQGNTEAFF TGTGCCAGCAGTCTACAGGGGAACACTGAAGCTTTCTTT
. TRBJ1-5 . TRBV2 CASSESVGDVPQHF TGTGCCAGCAGTGAAAGTGTGGGTGATGTACCCCAGCATTTT
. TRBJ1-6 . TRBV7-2 CASSSWTDNSPLHF TGTGCCAGCAGCTCATGGACAGATAATTCACCCCTCCACTTT
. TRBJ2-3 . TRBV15 CATSRGDDTDTQYF TGTGCCACCAGCAGGGGGGACGACACAGATACGCAGTATTTT
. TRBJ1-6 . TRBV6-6 CASSYSGDNSPLHF TGTGCCAGCAGTTACTCAGGTGATAATTCACCCCTCCACTTT
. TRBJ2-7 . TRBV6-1 CASSVLTSDEQYF TGTGCCAGCAGTGTACTTACGAGCGACGAGCAGTACTTC
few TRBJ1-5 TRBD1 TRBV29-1 CSVRSQGSNQPQHF TGCAGCGTTAGGTCACAGGGGAGCAATCAGCCCCAGCATTTT
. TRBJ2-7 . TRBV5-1 CASSWAGNEQYF TGCGCCAGCAGTTGGGCGGGGAACGAGCAGTACTTC